One sample yielded the 10 T cell receptor beta chains listed below, sequenced in a study of blood T cells in healthy people across ages. Together with a sample-barcoded 5' primer, a J-beta primer mix was included in a second PCR lasting roughly 6 to 12 cycles. TCRdb re-derived calls from the 5' RACE reads in MiXCR, one entry per CDR3 protein. The sample carries some 940,000 distinct CDR3 sequences, almost 30% recorded once. These records were also assigned to another study, of T cells of mothers and their children.

The source material was blood. These receptors were collected from a woman aged 40 to 50 in good health.

This clonotype was seen only a few times. The chain recombines TRBV2 with TRBJ2-7, with D perhaps TRBD1 (6 bases). Deletions cut 1 base from V and 2 bases from J, with 9 bases between. The CDR3 spans 14 residues. Per the germline V gene, CDR1 is SNHLY and CDR2 is FYNNEI. CDR3 in DNA: TGTGCCAGCAGTGAAGGCAGGGGCGCCTACGAGCAGTACTTC. Residues: CASSEGRGAYEQYF.

This clonotype was seen ten or more times. The chain uses TRBV29-1 and TRBJ2-7; the D gene could be TRBD1 or TRBD2 (5 bases each). Trimming left V 7 bases short and J 2 bases short, with 12 bases between. Germline V CDR1 and CDR2: SQVTM, ANQGSEA. The CDR3 loop spans 12 amino acids. CDR3 residues: CSAGGQAYEQYF. In DNA, the CDR3 is TGCAGCGCCGGAGGACAAGCCTACGAGCAGTACTTC.

The table lists this clonotype with many counts. V gene TRBV12-3 or TRBV12-4 combines with J gene TRBJ1-2; 7 positions agree with TRBD1. CDR3 length equals 13 residues. V trimming: 5 bases; J trimming: 8 bases; junction bases outside the gene matches: 8. CDR3 sequence: CASSISDRDGYTF. In DNA, the CDR3 is TGTGCCAGCAGTATCTCAGACAGGGACGGCTACACCTTC.

This clonotype came up many times. The chain is built from TRBV29-1 and TRBJ2-3; D is unclear. The ends were cut back, 2 bases at V and 2 bases at J, with 14 bases in the middle. The germline CDR1 and CDR2 sequences are SQVTM and ANQGSEA. This CDR3 region has 15 residues. In nucleotides, the CDR3 is TGCAGCGTTGAAAGAGTTGGGTATCCCACAGATACGCAGTATTTT. Its protein product is CSVERVGYPTDTQYF.

This clonotype was counted a few times. The chain uses TRBV7-2 and TRBJ1-6, with D unresolved. V was pared by 3 bases and J by 6 bases, with 9 bases between. Per the germline V gene, CDR1 is SGHTA and CDR2 is FQGNSA. The CDR3 totals 14 residues. The DNA for the CDR3 is TGTGCCAGCAGCTTTGACACAGCTAATTCACCCCTCCACTTT. This encodes CASSFDTANSPLHF.

This clonotype was observed a few times. The chain couples TRBV5-6 to TRBJ2-3; D is uncertain. The CDR3 spans 14 residues. In germline, CDR1 is SGHDT, CDR2 YYEEEE. The V end lost 5 bases, the J end lost 9 bases, and 19 bases lay between the germline ends. This chain's CDR3 is CASSSDGAIYTQYF. In nucleotides, the CDR3 is TGTGCCAGCAGTTCGGACGGAGCAATTTACACGCAGTATTTT.

As to this clonotype: This may arise from a read error, as a much more abundant clone is one base away. The rearrangement links TRBV9 to TRBJ2-7, with D perhaps matching TRBD2 (5 bases). CDR3 length equals 15 residues. Per germline, CDR1 SGDLS and CDR2 YYNGEE. V lost 3 bases and J 10 bases, leaving 23 bases between the germline ends. CDR3 sequence reads: CASSAGGLSKEAQYF. CDR3 nucleotides: TGTGCCAGCAGCGCCGGAGGACTTTCAAAAGAGGCCCAGTACTTC.

The V call is TRBV11-2, the J call TRBJ1-1; D is ambiguous. The CDR3 runs to 13 residues. Looked up from germline, CDR1 is SGHAT and CDR2 is FQNNGV. Trimming pared 1 base from V and 10 bases from J, leaving 13 bases between. The CDR3 sequence: CASSLAGRNGAFF. Written as DNA, the CDR3 is TGTGCCAGCAGCTTAGCCGGGCGGAATGGAGCTTTCTTT.

A single count supports this clonotype. The chain links TRBV29-1 to TRBJ1-2; 11 nucleotides line up with TRBD1. Per the germline V gene, CDR1 is SQVTM and CDR2 is ANQGSEA. This CDR3 is built from 16 residues. Trimming took 3 bases from V and 3 from J; bases not matched to a gene: 9. This CDR3 is CSVDRGTGGLDYGYTF. The CDR3 coding sequence is TGCAGCGTTGATAGGGGGACAGGGGGATTGGACTATGGCTACACCTTC. Based on the CDR3 plus reference TRBV29-1 and TRBJ1-2, the full variable domain is SAVISQKPSRDICQRGTSLTIQCQVDSQVTMMFWYRQQPGQSLTLIATANQGSEATYESGFVIDKFPISRPNLTFSTLTVSNMSPEDSSIYLCSVDRGTGGLDYGYTFGSGTRLTVV.

This clonotype has a count of ten or more. The junction does not match germline at one end; this may be a read error. The V and J genes are TRBV29-1 and TRBJ2-7; TRBD1 matches 11 bases. The CDR3 totals 14 residues. CDR1 is SQVTM, CDR2 ANQGSEA, per germline. CDR3: CSVEAGTGGYEQYF. The CDR3 nucleotides are TGCAGCGTAGAAGCCGGGACAGGGGGCTACGAGCAGTACTTC.